Below, 24 T cell receptor beta chains from the same sample are listed, as sequenced in a study of blood T cell repertoires in COVID-19. Only in-frame clones appear in the TCRdb table, and some are missing; sequencing was by immunoSEQ multiplex PCR. The repertoire consists of 140,000 or so clones, with 60% to 85% occurring once and the leading ten covering around a sixth. Sequences were obtained from peripheral blood. All receptors come from a man over 45 with acute or convalescent COVID-19.

The chain combines TRBV7-7 with TRBJ2-5, with no clear D. This CDR3 has 12 residues. Germline CDR1 SSHAT, CDR2 FNYEAQ (reference sequence). Trimming took 6 bases from V and 5 from J, leaving 10 bases between them. For the CDR3, the DNA is TGTGCCAGCAGTCTTAACGGGGAGACCCAGTACTTC. Protein product: CASSLNGETQYF.

The chain recombines TRBV15 with TRBJ1-5; 8 bases are a match to TRBD1. This CDR3 region has 17 residues. CDR1 is LNHNV, CDR2 YYDKDF, per germline (reference sequence). V lost 3 bases and J lost 2; bases outside the gene matches: 9. Here the CDR3 DNA reads TGTGCCACCAGCAGCGGACAGGGAGAGAGGGGCAATCAGCCCCAGCATTTT. Encoded protein: CATSSGQGERGNQPQHF. Looking up the rest from reference TRBV15 and TRBJ1-5 gives the full variable domain: DAMVIQNPRYQVTQFGKPVTLSCSQTLNHNVMYWYQQKSSQAPKLLFHYYDKDFNNEADTPDNFQSRRPNTSFCFLDIRSPGLGDTAMYLCATSSGQGERGNQPQHFGDGTRLSIL.

This clone was found a few times. CDR3 in DNA: TGCGCCAGCAGTCAAAGGGACAGGGGGTACCGATCCTACGAGCAGTACGTC. Its translation is CASSQRDRGYRSYEQYV. The chain has TRBV23-1 and TRBJ2-7; 11 bases line up with TRBD1. TRBV23-1 is designated an ORF whose function remains uncertain. With V trimmed by 2 bases and J by 1 base, 7 bases remained unmatched. This CDR3 has 17 amino acids.

The chain carries TRBV6-1 and TRBJ2-1, with D uncertain. The germline V gene has CDR1 MNHNS and CDR2 SASEGT. The CDR3 totals 12 residues. Trimming removed 3 bases at V and 7 bases at J, with 7 bases between. CDR3 protein: CASSEQWNEQFF. The CDR3 nucleotides are TGTGCCAGCAGTGAGCAGTGGAATGAGCAGTTCTTC.

CDR3 coding DNA: TGTGCCAGCAGTGACAGGACACGTCCCCCTTTCACCGGGGAGCTGTTTTTT. Residues: CASSDRTRPPFTGELFF. The chain has TRBV6-1 and TRBJ2-2; TRBD1 might be the D (5 bases). V was cut by 3 bases and J by 4 bases, with 18 bases left in between. The CDR3 runs to 17 residues. Looked up from germline, CDR1 is MNHNS and CDR2 is SASEGT.

This clone was observed a single time. V is TRBV3-1 (or the pseudogene TRBV3-2) and J is TRBJ1-1; 10 positions agree with TRBD1. Germline CDR1 reads LGHDT; CDR2 reads YNNKEL (reference sequence). Trimming removed 3 bases from V and 11 bases from J; junction bases left unmatched: 3. The CDR3 totals 12 residues. This CDR3 reads CASSQGQGMAFF. The CDR3 nucleotides are TGTGCCAGCAGCCAGGGACAGGGGATGGCTTTCTTT.

V usage is TRBV5-5 and J usage is TRBJ1-1, with 9 bases matching TRBD1. The CDR3 is 16 amino acids. Looked up from germline, CDR1 is SGHKS and CDR2 is YYEKEE (reference sequence). The V and J ends lost 2 bases and 1 base, in that order; junction bases with no gene match: 6. The CDR3 nucleotides read TGTGCCAGCAGCTTAGGCCCGGGACAGGGGAACACTGAAGCTTTCTTT. Amino acid sequence: CASSLGPGQGNTEAFF.

The chain links TRBV3-1 (or the pseudogene TRBV3-2) to TRBJ1-5; 9 positions match TRBD1. The germline V gene encodes CDR1 LGHDT and CDR2 YNNKEL (reference sequence). The V segment lost 2 bases and the J segment 7 bases; nucleotides outside the gene matches: 6. The CDR3 is made up of 15 amino acids. The CDR3 sequence is CASSQFTGGLQPQHF. CDR3 nucleotides: TGTGCCAGCAGCCAATTTACAGGGGGCTTACAGCCCCAGCATTTT.

The rearrangement joins TRBV3-1 (or the pseudogene TRBV3-2) to TRBJ1-5; weak D call: TRBD1 (6 bases). Between the trimmed V and J ends, which lost 3 bases and 5 bases, there was a span of 11 bases. Germline V gene sequence: CDR1 LGHDT, CDR2 YNNKEL (reference sequence). The CDR3 length is 14 residues. The DNA for the CDR3 is TGTGCCAGCAGCCACAGGGGAGAGGATCAGCCCCAGCATTTT. Amino acid sequence: CASSHRGEDQPQHF.

The gene calls are TRBV7-2 and TRBJ2-4; D is possibly TRBD1 (5 bases). V was clipped by 4 bases and J by 13 bases, with 20 bases between them. Per germline, CDR1 SGHTA and CDR2 FQGNSA. CDR3 length: 14 residues. Written as DNA, the CDR3 is TGTGCCAGCAGCTCAGATGGCGGAGACAGCCGGCAGTACTTC. Residues: CASSSDGGDSRQYF. Supplemented by reference TRBV7-2 and TRBJ2-4, the full variable domain reads GAGVSQSPSNKVTEKGKDVELRCDPISGHTALYWYRQSLGQGLEFLIYFQGNSAPDKSGLPSDRFSAERTGGSVSTLTIQRTQQEDSAVYLCASSSDGGDSRQYFGAGTRLSVL.

This clone occurred many times. The V gene is TRBV2, the J gene TRBJ1-5; D not certain. Per the germline V gene, CDR1 is SNHLY and CDR2 is FYNNEI. V was trimmed by 2 bases and J by 1 base, leaving 6 bases between them. CDR3 length equals 14 residues. CDR3 amino acids: CASSEPGSNQPQHF. The CDR3 nucleotides read TGTGCCAGCAGTGAACCGGGGAGCAATCAGCCCCAGCATTTT.

This chain links TRBV9 with TRBJ2-1, with TRBD2 identical over 11 bases. V dropped 3 bases and J dropped 8; count of bases not matched to a gene: 10. The germline V gene has CDR1 SGDLS and CDR2 YYNGEE. The CDR3 is made up of 16 amino acids. Here the CDR3 DNA reads TGTGCCAGCAGCGGGGCTAGCGGGGGGAAGTTCTATGAGCAGTTCTTC. This translates into CASSGASGGKFYEQFF.

This clone showed up just once. The chain couples TRBV5-1 to TRBJ1-1; 7 bases are shared with TRBD1. The CDR3 contains 15 residues. The junction had 5 bases not matched to a gene; V was cut back by 2 bases and J by 1 base. Per germline, CDR1 SGHRS and CDR2 YFSETQ. CDR3 nucleotides: TGCGCCAGCAGCTTCGCTGGACAGGAGAACACTGAAGCTTTCTTT. It translates to CASSFAGQENTEAFF.

The chain combines TRBV2 with TRBJ2-7; D is uncertain. The V and J ends lost 5 bases and 6 bases respectively, with 8 bases between them. The CDR3 loop spans 11 amino acids. Germline V gene sequence: CDR1 SNHLY, CDR2 FYNNEI. The CDR3 region has the DNA TGTGCCAGCAGTCTAGTCTCCGAGCAGTACTTC. Translation gives CASSLVSEQYF.

The CDR3: CASSLLDRGAGNTIYF. Here the CDR3 DNA reads TGCGCCAGCAGCTTGCTGGACAGGGGGGCTGGAAACACCATATATTTT. The V and J genes are TRBV5-1 and TRBJ1-3, with 10 bases aligning to TRBD1. Germline V gene lookup returns CDR1 SGHRS and CDR2 YFSETQ. V dropped 1 base and J dropped 2; count of bases not matched to a gene: 3. This CDR3 contains 16 residues.

V usage is TRBV2 and J usage is TRBJ1-4; 9 bases are shared with TRBD1. The CDR3 is 14 amino acids. V gave up 6 bases and J gave up 2 bases; unmatched junction bases: 1. The germline CDR1 and CDR2 sequences are SNHLY and FYNNEI. The CDR3 DNA reads TGTGCCAGCAGCGACAGGGGGACTAATGAAAAACTGTTTTTT. Protein: CASSDRGTNEKLFF. The entire variable domain, with the rest obtained from reference TRBV2 and TRBJ1-4, is as follows: EPEVTQTPSHQVTQMGQEVILRCVPISNHLYFYWYRQILGQKVEFLVSFYNNEISEKSEIFDDQFSVERPDGSNFTLKIRSTKLEDSAMYFCASSDRGTNEKLFFGSGTQLSVL.

This sequence joins TRBV6-1 and TRBJ2-3; TRBD2 agrees at 8 bases. Germline-derived CDR1 and CDR2 are MNHNS and SASEGT. The ends lost 1 base at V and 4 bases at J; junction bases unmatched: 7. The CDR3 loop spans 16 amino acids. The CDR3 bases are TGTGCCAGCAGTGAAGGTTTCGGGGGGGCCTCAGATACGCAGTATTTT. It encodes CASSEGFGGASDTQYF.

The chain links TRBV7-2 to TRBJ1-1; D possibly corresponds to TRBD1 (6 bases). Between the trimmed V and J ends, which lost 5 bases and 6 bases, there was a span of 16 bases. The CDR3 consists of 14 residues. Germline values: CDR1 SGHTA, CDR2 FQGNSA. Here the CDR3 DNA reads TGTGCCAGCAGCCCGACACGGACAGCCTCTGAAGCTTTCTTT. It codes for CASSPTRTASEAFF.

The chain has TRBV5-1 and TRBJ1-1, with 9 positions matching TRBD1. Per the germline V gene, CDR1 is SGHRS and CDR2 is YFSETQ. The CDR3 is 17 residues long. V shed 4 bases and J 1 base; nucleotides not matched to a gene: 11. The CDR3: CASSIMGQGGGNTEAFF. CDR3 DNA sequence: TGCGCCAGCAGCATAATGGGACAGGGAGGTGGGAACACTGAAGCTTTCTTT. Together with reference TRBV5-1 and TRBJ1-1, the CDR3 gives the full variable domain: KAGVTQTPRYLIKTRGQQVTLSCSPISGHRSVSWYQQTPGQGLQFLFEYFSETQRNKGNFPGRFSGRQFSNSRSEMNVSTLELGDSALYLCASSIMGQGGGNTEAFFGQGTRLTVV.

The chain carries TRBV7-9 and TRBJ2-3; 8 nucleotides line up with TRBD2. The CDR3 sequence is 15 residues long. Per germline, CDR1 SEHNR and CDR2 FQNEAQ (reference sequence). Losses at the gene ends were 5 bases for V and 2 bases for J; bases not matched to a gene: 6. The CDR3, as DNA: TGTGCCAGCAGCCCCATTAGCGGGGACACAGATACGCAGTATTTT. Its protein product is CASSPISGDTDTQYF.

This sequence joins TRBV7-6 and TRBJ2-2; D may be TRBD2 (6 bases). In germline, CDR1 is SGHVS, CDR2 FNYEAQ. V was shortened by 1 base and J by 1 base, with 7 bases between the two germline ends. The CDR3 spans 15 residues. Here the CDR3 reads CASSLGGVNTGELFF. In DNA form, the CDR3 reads TGTGCCAGCAGCTTAGGCGGGGTGAACACCGGGGAGCTGTTTTTT.

The V gene is TRBV6-5, the J gene TRBJ1-2; D possibly corresponds to TRBD1 (6 bases). This CDR3 spans 14 amino acids. Trimming shortened V by 10 bases and J by 0 bases, and 15 bases separated the two germline ends. Germline loops: CDR1 MNHEY, CDR2 SVGAGI. CDR3 residues: CATRGITANYGYTF. CDR3 DNA sequence: TGTGCCACCAGGGGCATCACAGCTAACTATGGCTACACCTTC.

The chain carries TRBV5-1 and TRBJ2-5; 7 bases map to TRBD2. The CDR3 length is 16 residues. V was clipped by 4 bases and J by 2 bases; unmatched bases: 11. CDR1 SGHRS and CDR2 YFSETQ come from the germline V gene. CDR3 sequence: CASSRNSGIEQETQYF. For the CDR3, the DNA is TGCGCCAGCAGCAGGAACAGCGGGATTGAACAAGAGACCCAGTACTTC.

The chain couples TRBV19 to TRBJ1-5; D is undetermined. V gave up 3 bases and J gave up 6 bases, with 15 bases separating them. This CDR3 has 15 residues. Germline V gene lookup returns CDR1 LNHDA and CDR2 SQIVND (reference sequence). CDR3: CASSIGDGGPQPQHF. In DNA, the CDR3 is TGTGCCAGTAGTATTGGGGATGGAGGACCTCAGCCCCAGCATTTT.